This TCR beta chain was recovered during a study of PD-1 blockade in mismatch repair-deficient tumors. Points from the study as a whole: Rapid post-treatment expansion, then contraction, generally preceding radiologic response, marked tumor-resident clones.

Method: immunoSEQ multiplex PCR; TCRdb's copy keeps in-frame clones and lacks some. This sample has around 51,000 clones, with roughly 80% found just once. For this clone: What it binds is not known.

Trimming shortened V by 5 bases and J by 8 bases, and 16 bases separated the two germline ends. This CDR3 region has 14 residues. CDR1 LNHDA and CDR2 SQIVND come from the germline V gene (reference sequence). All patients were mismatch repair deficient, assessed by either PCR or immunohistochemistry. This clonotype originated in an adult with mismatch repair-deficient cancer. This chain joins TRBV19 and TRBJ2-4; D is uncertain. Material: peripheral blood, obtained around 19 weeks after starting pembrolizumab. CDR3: CASSQRLSGYIQYF. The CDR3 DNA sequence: TGTGCCAGTAGTCAACGGTTGAGTGGGTACATTCAGTACTTC.